Below are 27 T cell receptor beta chains sequenced from a single sample in a study of neoadjuvant anti-PD-1 for oral cavity cancer (dated by TCRdb to 2020 to 2023). Library preparation used the immunoSEQ multiplex PCR assay. Imported from immuneACCESS, the table was reduced by TCRdb to in-frame sequences with V and J called. These copies leave out some clones; in studies compared against another copy, an unresolved V gene accounts for under half, and the cause of the remainder is not known. The sample table lists approximately 37,000 clones, more than 75% of them with a count of one. The ten largest account for 3.5% of the sample. The meaning of the sample's time point label: before neoadjuvant nivolumab. The sequencing used PBMCs, collected before nivolumab (anti-PD-1) treatment. The receptor source for this set is a person aged 40 to 85 with oral cavity squamous cell carcinoma.

The CDR3 DNA reads as TGTGCCAGCTCACCAGGGGGTAGCACTGGAAACACCATATATTTT. Protein sequence: CASSPGGSTGNTIYF. The chain joins TRBV18 to TRBJ1-3, with D perhaps matching TRBD1 (5 bases). The V gene's germline CDR1 is KGHSH and CDR2 LQKENI. Trimming left V 2 bases short and J 2 bases short, with 10 bases between. The CDR3 consists of 15 residues.

The chain is built from TRBV11-2 and TRBJ2-5, with 13 nucleotides matching TRBD2. Looked up from germline, CDR1 is SGHAT and CDR2 is FQNNGV. V trimming: 4 bases; J trimming: 4 bases; junction bases outside the gene matches: 6. The CDR3 is 16 amino acids. The CDR3 DNA is TGTGCCAGCAGCTCGGGACTAGCGGGGTTCCGAGAGACCCAGTACTTC. It specifies CASSSGLAGFRETQYF.

The rearrangement links TRBV10-1 to TRBJ1-1; D is undetermined. Trimming removed 4 bases at V and 5 bases at J, with 8 bases between. The length of the CDR3 is 12 residues. In germline, CDR1 is WNHNN, CDR2 SYGVQD (reference sequence). CDR3 protein: CASSAGLTEAFF. In DNA form, the CDR3 reads TGCGCCAGCAGTGCCGGACTTACTGAAGCTTTCTTT.

The chain links TRBV7-2 to TRBJ2-5; perhaps TRBD1 as D (5 bases). Trimming pared 3 bases from V and 3 bases from J, leaving 11 bases between. The germline gives CDR1 SGHTA, CDR2 FQGNSA. CDR3 size: 14 residues. The CDR3 DNA reads TGTGCCAGCAGCTTCGTCCAGGGTAAAGAGACCCAGTACTTC. It is translated as CASSFVQGKETQYF.

The V and J genes are TRBV5-5 and TRBJ1-5; no clear D gene. Germline CDR1 and CDR2: SGHKS and YYEKEE (reference sequence). V dropped 3 bases and J dropped 0 bases, with 4 bases sitting between them. This CDR3 contains 13 residues. CDR3 in amino acids: CASSWGSNQPQHF. DNA of the CDR3: TGTGCCAGCAGCTGGGGTAGCAATCAGCCCCAGCATTTT.

This clone was seen a few times. The J gene is TRBJ2-2, the V gene TRBV2; 7 bases align to TRBD1. J gave up 2 bases and V 4 bases, and 4 bases lay outside the gene matches. Germline V CDR1 and CDR2: SNHLY, FYNNEI. This CDR3 comprises 15 residues. Written as DNA, the CDR3 is TGTGCCAGCAGTGCGGACAGGACCAACACCGGGGAGCTGTTTTTT. Translation gives CASSADRTNTGELFF.

V and J are TRBV7-8 and TRBJ2-1; the match to TRBD2 covers 13 bases. Germline V CDR1 and CDR2: SGHVS, FQNEAQ. The V and J ends lost 5 bases and 8 bases, in that order; junction bases with no gene match: 6. The CDR3 contains 15 residues. CDR3 coding DNA: TGTGCCAGCAGCCCCACTAGCGGGGGGGCCGATGAGCAGTTCTTC. Translated, it gives CASSPTSGGADEQFF.

The chain carries TRBV2 and TRBJ2-5, with D tentatively TRBD1 or TRBD2 (5 bases each). V lost 8 bases, J lost 3 bases, and 16 bases lay in between. Germline V lookup: CDR1 SNHLY, CDR2 FYNNEI. The CDR3 has 14 residues. CDR3 loop: CASALQGPEETQYF. DNA for the CDR3: TGTGCCAGCGCCCTCCAGGGACCAGAAGAGACCCAGTACTTC.

The CDR3 loop is CASSLTPGGSTEAFF. DNA for the CDR3: TGTGCCAGCAGCTTAACCCCAGGGGGAAGCACTGAAGCTTTCTTT. This chain links TRBV7-3 with TRBJ1-1, with TRBD1 identical over 7 bases. The length of the CDR3 is 15 residues. Germline assignment: CDR1 SGHTA and CDR2 FQGTGA. The V gene end was trimmed by 0 bases and the J gene end by 4 bases; junction bases not matched to a gene: 5.

This clone has only one observation. CDR3: CASIPGQGNQPQHF. In DNA form, the CDR3 reads TGTGCCAGTATCCCGGGACAGGGGAATCAGCCCCAGCATTTT. The chain uses TRBV19 and TRBJ1-5; 10 nucleotides match TRBD1. Trimming at V came to 7 bases and at J to 4 bases, leaving 4 bases not matched to a gene. CDR1 is LNHDA and CDR2 is SQIVND in the germline V gene (reference sequence). The length of the CDR3 is 14 residues.

V and J are TRBV6-1 and TRBJ1-5, with TRBD1 as a possible D gene (5 bases). Trimming took 5 bases from V and 2 from J, leaving 10 bases between them. The CDR3 runs to 14 residues. The germline V gene has CDR1 MNHNS and CDR2 SASEGT. The DNA of the CDR3 is TGTGCCAGCAGTCAGGGATGGGGCAATCAGCCCCAGCATTTT. It specifies CASSQGWGNQPQHF.

The genes are TRBV6-5 and TRBJ1-1, with D hard to call. Between the trimmed V and J ends, which lost 7 bases and 3 bases, there was a span of 12 bases. The CDR3 has 13 amino acids. CDR1 is MNHEY and CDR2 is SVGAGI in the germline V gene. The CDR3 DNA follows: TGTGCCAGCATGAATGAGGAGCACACTGAAGCTTTCTTT. It encodes CASMNEEHTEAFF.

The chain has TRBV19 and TRBJ1-4, with D unresolved. CDR3 length: 11 residues. Looked up from germline, CDR1 is LNHDA and CDR2 is SQIVND (reference sequence). Trimming took 1 base from V and 10 from J, leaving 4 bases between them. CDR3 nucleotide sequence: TGTGCCAGTAGTATAGTGGGAAAACTGTTTTTT. It specifies CASSIVGKLFF.

This rearrangement joins TRBV28 to TRBJ2-1; 10 bases are a match to TRBD2. V dropped 6 bases and J dropped 9; count of bases not matched to a gene: 11. CDR1 is MDHEN and CDR2 is SYDVKM in the germline V gene. The CDR3 is 15 amino acids. The CDR3 DNA sequence: TGTGCCAGCAGGAGCGGGGGGGCCGGGAGCAGTGAGCAGTTCTTC. Translating gives CASRSGGAGSSEQFF.

The V call is TRBV5-8, the J call TRBJ1-1; no reliable D call. There are 13 residues in the CDR3. Germline-derived CDR1 and CDR2 are SGHTS and YDEGEE. V was trimmed by 4 bases and J by 4 bases, leaving 11 bases between them. CDR3 loop: CASSRRPATEAFF. The DNA for the CDR3 is TGTGCCAGCAGCCGACGGCCTGCCACTGAAGCTTTCTTT.

This rearrangement joins TRBV6-5 to TRBJ1-2, with D perhaps TRBD1 (5 bases). This CDR3 region has 14 residues. Trimming removed 2 bases from V and 6 bases from J, with 13 bases in between. Germline V CDR1 and CDR2: MNHEY, SVGAGI. CDR3 in DNA: TGTGCCAGCAGTTACGGGGGAGGGCTAGATGGCTACACCTTC. Translating gives CASSYGGGLDGYTF.

The chain combines TRBV10-3 with TRBJ1-5; a weak D match, TRBD1 (6 bases). Trimming took 4 bases from V and 1 from J, leaving 8 bases between them. This CDR3 has 14 amino acids. Germline V CDR1 and CDR2: ENHRY, SYGVKD. This chain's CDR3 is CAISVGTSNQPQHF. DNA for the CDR3: TGTGCCATCAGTGTCGGGACAAGCAATCAGCCCCAGCATTTT.

The chain joins TRBV6-5 to TRBJ1-1; 8 bases fit TRBD1. Per the germline V gene, CDR1 is MNHEY and CDR2 is SVGAGI. This CDR3 spans 14 amino acids. J lost 1 base, V lost 5 bases, and 3 bases had no gene match. The CDR3 reads CASSRGQENTEAFF. The CDR3 DNA is TGTGCCAGCAGTCGGGGACAGGAGAACACTGAAGCTTTCTTT.

This clone was counted a single time. This CDR3 reads CASRLFDGGTEAFF. The CDR3 DNA follows: TGTGCCAGTAGATTATTTGACGGGGGCACTGAAGCTTTCTTT. J is TRBJ1-1 and V is TRBV19; a possible D gene is TRBD1 (5 bases). The germline V gene encodes CDR1 LNHDA and CDR2 SQIVND (reference sequence). Trimming left V 6 bases short and J 4 bases short, with 15 bases between. The CDR3 contains 14 residues. Together with reference TRBV19 and TRBJ1-1, the CDR3 gives the full variable domain: DGGITQSPKYLFRKEGQNVTLSCEQNLNHDAMYWYRQDPGQGLRLIYYSQIVNDFQKGDIAEGYSVSREKKESFPLTVTSAQKNPTAFYLCASRLFDGGTEAFFGQGTRLTVV.

This sequence joins TRBV6-1 and TRBJ2-5, with a possible D match to TRBD2 (5 bases). Looked up from germline, CDR1 is MNHNS and CDR2 is SASEGT. V lost 3 bases and J lost 4, with 9 bases in between. CDR3 length equals 13 residues. The CDR3 DNA sequence: TGTGCCAGCAGTGAGAGGGTAGGAGAGACCCAGTACTTC. Protein: CASSERVGETQYF.

The chain has TRBV5-6 and TRBJ2-3; perhaps D is TRBD1 or TRBD2 (5 bases each). The CDR3 spans 12 residues. Germline CDR1 and CDR2: SGHDT and YYEEEE. Trimming shortened V by 4 bases and J by 5 bases, and 8 bases separated the two germline ends. The CDR3: CASSRGVDTQYF. The CDR3 DNA reads TGTGCCAGCAGCAGAGGGGTAGATACGCAGTATTTT.

The chain uses TRBV19 and TRBJ1-1; D is possibly TRBD1 (5 bases). Looked up from germline, CDR1 is LNHDA and CDR2 is SQIVND (reference sequence). There are 15 residues in the CDR3. Trimming pared 5 bases from V and 6 bases from J, leaving 19 bases between. Here the CDR3 DNA reads TGTGCCAGTAGTCTCCCGGGACCTTACGGAGCTGAAGCTTTCTTT. It specifies CASSLPGPYGAEAFF. Full variable domain (remainder filled in from reference TRBV19 and TRBJ1-1): DGGITQSPKYLFRKEGQNVTLSCEQNLNHDAMYWYRQDPGQGLRLIYYSQIVNDFQKGDIAEGYSVSREKKESFPLTVTSAQKNPTAFYLCASSLPGPYGAEAFFGQGTRLTVV.

This sequence joins TRBV7-6 and TRBJ1-2; possible D gene TRBD1, 5 bases. Germline CDR1 and CDR2: SGHVS and FNYEAQ. The CDR3 extends over 14 amino acids. V was shortened by 1 base and J by 4 bases, with 10 bases between the two germline ends. The CDR3 region is CASSLDQGTYGYTF. Here the CDR3 DNA reads TGTGCCAGCAGCTTAGATCAGGGTACCTATGGCTACACCTTC.

This clone appeared a few times. This sequence joins TRBV4-3 and TRBJ1-5; D is undetermined. V lost 1 base, J lost 4 bases, and 11 bases lay in between. The CDR3 has 15 residues. Germline V lookup: CDR1 LGHNA, CDR2 YSLEER. CDR3 sequence (DNA): TGCGCCAGCAGCCAAGGAGCATCAAAGAATCAGCCCCAGCATTTT. Protein product: CASSQGASKNQPQHF.

This chain uses TRBV5-6 with TRBJ1-2; 7 bases are shared with TRBD1. Germline V CDR1 and CDR2: SGHDT, YYEEEE. V trimming: 0 bases; J trimming: 8 bases; junction bases outside the gene matches: 7. CDR3 length: 14 amino acids. In DNA form, the CDR3 reads TGTGCCAGCAGCTTGGCGGGACAGCCTTTGGGCTACACCTTC. The encoded protein is CASSLAGQPLGYTF.

This sequence joins TRBV2 and TRBJ2-2, with 7 bases identical to TRBD2. The CDR3 totals 14 residues. The J segment lost 0 bases and the V segment lost 7 bases, leaving 2 bases of the junction unmatched. Germline lookup yields CDR1 SNHLY and CDR2 FYNNEI. This CDR3 is CASTGGPNTGELFF. The CDR3 DNA reads as TGTGCCAGCACGGGAGGCCCGAACACCGGGGAGCTGTTTTTT.

This rearrangement joins TRBV7-3 to TRBJ2-5, with D perhaps TRBD1 (5 bases). This CDR3 spans 14 amino acids. The V gene lost 5 bases and the J gene lost 5 bases, with 15 bases spanning the gap. Germline loops: CDR1 SGHTA, CDR2 FQGTGA. CDR3 sequence: CASSQGTPRETQYF. CDR3 bases: TGTGCCAGCAGCCAGGGAACCCCCCGGGAGACCCAGTACTTC. Looking up the rest from reference TRBV7-3 and TRBJ2-5 gives the full variable domain: GAGVSQTPSNKVTEKGKYVELRCDPISGHTALYWYRQSLGQGPEFLIYFQGTGAADDSGLPNDRFFAVRPEGSVSTLKIQRTERGDSAVYLCASSQGTPRETQYFGPGTRLLVL.